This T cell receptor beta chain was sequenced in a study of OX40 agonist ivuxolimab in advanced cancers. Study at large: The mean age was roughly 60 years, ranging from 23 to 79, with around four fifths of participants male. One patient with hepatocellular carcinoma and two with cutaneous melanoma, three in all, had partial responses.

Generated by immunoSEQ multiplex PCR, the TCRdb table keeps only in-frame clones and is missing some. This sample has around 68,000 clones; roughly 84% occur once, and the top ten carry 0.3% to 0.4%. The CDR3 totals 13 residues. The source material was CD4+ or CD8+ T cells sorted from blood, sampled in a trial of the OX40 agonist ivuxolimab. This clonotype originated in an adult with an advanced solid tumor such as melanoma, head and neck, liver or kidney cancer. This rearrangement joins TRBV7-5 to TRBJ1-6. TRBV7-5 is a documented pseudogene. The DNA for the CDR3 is TGTGCCAGAAGCCTGACCCGGGAATCACCCCTCCACTTT. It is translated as CARSLTRESPLHF.